This T cell receptor (beta chain) is from a study of monozygotic twins with inflammatory bowel disease. Points from the study as a whole: Other individuals had fewer clonotypes in common with IBD patients than with healthy twins, especially with disease activity.

Germline lookup yields CDR1 SGDLS and CDR2 YYNGEE. This CDR3 region has 15 residues. Whole blood without T cell sorting served as the source of isolated total RNA. TCRdb reprocessed the 5' RACE reads, keeping one entry per CDR3 protein, no DNA. This repertoire includes fewer than 550,000 distinct CDR3 sequences. To note about this clonotype: Its antigen is unknown.

This clonotype originated in a human donor with ulcerative colitis or Crohn's disease, or a healthy co-twin of an affected twin (not recorded which). The gene calls are TRBV9 and TRBJ1-4. The specimen was blood. Here the CDR3 reads CASSVAAGRGEKLFF.